This T cell receptor (beta chain) was identified during a study of T cell changes during pregnancy in multiple sclerosis. The table came from immunoSEQ multiplex PCR; TCRdb's copy has only in-frame clones and leaves some out. The sample contains some 17,000 clones, approximately 86% of which appear only once. The CDR3 contains 15 residues. Germline-derived CDR1 and CDR2 are SGHTS and YDEGEE. Trimming left V 2 bases short and J 0 bases short, with 9 bases between. The chain links TRBV5-8 to TRBJ1-5; the D is unclear. The TCR originated in a female donor in good health, enrolled as a control in a pregnancy study. The sequencing here drew on CD8+ T cells from peripheral blood mononuclear cells, taken after pregnancy. The CDR3: CASSFSPSSNQPQHF. The CDR3 DNA is TGTGCCAGCAGCTTTTCTCCGAGTAGCAATCAGCCCCAGCATTTT.